The sequence of this TCR beta chain was determined in a study of T cell responses to AZD1222 COVID-19 vaccine. Assay: immunoSEQ multiplex PCR; the TCRdb copy retains only in-frame clones and omits some. The sample has under 25,000 clones; around 82% are singletons. This clone was detected once. The antigen is unknown. General study findings and limits: It was only after the peak T cell response that any repertoires were sampled. Females outnumbered males among donors, who were mostly white British; clonal diversity was possibly underestimated.

This CDR3 contains 14 residues. The germline V gene encodes CDR1 SGHVS and CDR2 FNYEAQ. The trim removed 5 bases at V and 4 bases at J, leaving 6 bases unmatched. The sequencing here drew on peripheral blood, taken 28 days after the second AZD1222 dose. This clonotype was sampled from an adult who received the AZD1222 COVID-19 vaccine. The rearrangement joins TRBV7-6 to TRBJ2-7, with 9 bases aligning to TRBD2. The CDR3 nucleotides read TGTGCCAGCAGCCCAGGACTAGCGCAATACGAGCAGTACTTC. Protein sequence: CASSPGLAQYEQYF.